This T cell receptor beta chain was obtained from a study of T-cell reconstitution after alpha-beta-depleted transplantation in children. Overall study findings and caveats: Two months or so post-transplant, alpha-beta T cells reportedly derived from several hundred expanded graft clones. Recipient T cells and thymic progenitors that survived were the source of the high TCRbeta diversity seen at day 60 in some patients. Fresh T-cell production supplied most of the T-cell counts and diversity seen one year after transplant.

Using unique molecular identifiers, the investigators prepared the TCRbeta library. TCRdb itself ran the PCR reads through MiXCR, one entry per CDR3 protein. The table shows 500,000 to 650,000 distinct CDR3 sequences, with about an eighth occurring only once. The sample holds many counts of this clonotype. What it binds is not known. Germline V gene data show CDR1 as SGHTA and CDR2 as FQGTGA. The CDR3 consists of 15 residues. Trimming removed 4 bases at V and 8 bases at J, with 15 bases between. The chain links TRBV7-3 to TRBJ1-6; D is ambiguous. The sample was PBMCs, mostly from graft donor cells, taken 360 days after TCRalphabeta/CD19-depleted stem cell transplant. This TCR was recovered from a male patient younger than 18 who had a stem cell transplant for acute myeloid leukemia, so the T cells may come from the graft donor. DNA of the CDR3: TGTGCCAGCAGCTCCAGACGGTCCGAAGATTCACCCCTCCACTTT. Translation: CASSSRRSEDSPLHF.